Below, 29 T cell receptor beta chains from the same sample are listed, as sequenced in a study of T cell responses to AZD1222 COVID-19 vaccine. Assay used: immunoSEQ multiplex PCR; TCRdb lists only in-frame clones, some missing. The sample consists of around 270,000 clones, 94% of them appearing once. The sequencing used peripheral blood, collected 28 days after the second AZD1222 dose. The receptors here all came from an adult who received the AZD1222 COVID-19 vaccine.

V is TRBV12-3 or TRBV12-4 and J is TRBJ2-2, with 7 bases matching TRBD2. V shed 6 bases, J shed 5 bases, and the junction held 3 bases outside the gene matches. CDR3 length: 13 residues. CDR3 loop: CASSKGGTGELFF. The DNA for the CDR3 is TGTGCCAGCAGCAAGGGAGGGACCGGGGAGCTGTTTTTT.

The rearrangement joins TRBV7-9 to TRBJ1-4, with D possibly matching TRBD1 (6 bases). V lost 6 bases to trimming and J lost 8 bases, with 13 bases between them. This CDR3 contains 13 residues. Germline V lookup: CDR1 SEHNR, CDR2 FQNEAQ (reference sequence). The CDR3 bases are TGTGCCAGCAGTGCGGGACAATACGAAAAACTGTTTTTT. It specifies CASSAGQYEKLFF.

This chain links TRBV5-4 with TRBJ2-3; 7 nucleotides align to TRBD2. Unmatched junction bases numbered 7, after V lost 4 bases and J lost 2 bases. The CDR3 runs 15 residues. Per germline, CDR1 SGHNT and CDR2 YYREEE (reference sequence). The CDR3 region is CASSIGTTVTDTQYF. In DNA form, the CDR3 reads TGTGCCAGCAGCATCGGGACTACCGTCACAGATACGCAGTATTTT.

The V and J genes are TRBV7-9 and TRBJ2-1; 8 nucleotides match TRBD2. Trimming at V came to 1 base and at J to 6 bases, leaving 5 bases not matched to a gene. The germline V gene encodes CDR1 SEHNR and CDR2 FQNEAQ (reference sequence). The CDR3 runs 15 residues. The CDR3 sequence is CASSLEASGRNEQFF. In DNA, the CDR3 is TGTGCCAGCAGCTTAGAAGCTAGCGGGCGCAATGAGCAGTTCTTC.

The chain combines TRBV2 with TRBJ1-5; a possible D gene is TRBD1 (6 bases). Germline values: CDR1 SNHLY, CDR2 FYNNEI. The germline V and J ends were trimmed by 4 bases and 0 bases, with 10 bases remaining between them. CDR3 length: 15 residues. The CDR3 coding sequence is TGTGCCAGCAGTGCCCGGGACATTAGCAATCAGCCCCAGCATTTT. Its protein product is CASSARDISNQPQHF.

The rearrangement joins TRBV14 to TRBJ2-7, with D tentatively TRBD1 (5 bases). The CDR3 totals 13 residues. V gave up 2 bases and J gave up 4 bases, with 9 bases separating them. Germline V gene lookup returns CDR1 SGHDN and CDR2 FVKESK. The CDR3 sequence is CASSQQGRYEQYF. The DNA of the CDR3 is TGTGCCAGCAGCCAACAGGGCAGGTACGAGCAGTACTTC.

This chain links TRBV28 with TRBJ1-5; the D gene is possibly TRBD1 (5 bases). Germline CDR1 reads MDHEN; CDR2 reads SYDVKM. The CDR3 consists of 14 residues. V lost 5 bases, J lost 4 bases, and 12 bases lay in between. CDR3 protein: CASSRPGTNQPQHF. The CDR3, as DNA: TGTGCCAGCAGTCGGCCGGGGACGAATCAGCCCCAGCATTTT.

This sequence joins TRBV6-5 and TRBJ1-2, with D hard to call. The length of the CDR3 is 15 residues. Trimming took 0 bases from V and 6 from J, leaving 14 bases between them. Germline V gene data show CDR1 as MNHEY and CDR2 as SVGAGI. CDR3 residues: CASSYSKEGIDGYTF. The DNA for the CDR3 is TGTGCCAGCAGTTACTCGAAAGAAGGGATCGATGGCTACACCTTC.

This clone was seen just once. V and J are TRBV7-6 and TRBJ1-2; TRBD1 agrees at 12 bases. Germline values: CDR1 SGHVS, CDR2 FNYEAQ. The J segment lost 4 bases and the V segment lost 1 base, leaving 10 bases of the junction unmatched. This CDR3 has 18 residues. Here the CDR3 DNA reads TGTGCCAGCAGCTTAGTGCCGGGACAGGGGGCTACGGTCTATGGCTACACCTTC. Protein: CASSLVPGQGATVYGYTF.

In its sample, this clone was seen once. The J gene is TRBJ2-5, the V gene TRBV3-1 (or the pseudogene TRBV3-2); 11 nucleotides line up with TRBD2. This CDR3 contains 13 residues. V shed 7 bases and J 9 bases; nucleotides not matched to a gene: 7. CDR1 and CDR2 (germline): LGHDT, YNNKEL (reference sequence). CDR3 DNA sequence: TGTGCCAGCAAACTAGCGGGGGTCGGGGCCCAGTACTTC. Translating it yields CASKLAGVGAQYF.

The V gene is TRBV10-3, the J gene TRBJ2-7; 9 bases are a match to TRBD1. The CDR3 sequence is 15 residues long. Germline-derived CDR1 and CDR2 are ENHRY and SYGVKD. J was trimmed by 2 bases and V by 2 bases; bases with no gene match: 4. The CDR3 nucleotides read TGTGCCATCAGTGAGAAGGGACAGGGACCCTACGAGCAGTACTTC. Translated, it gives CAISEKGQGPYEQYF.

The V call is TRBV12-3 or TRBV12-4, the J call TRBJ2-7; TRBD1 is a possible D gene (6 bases). This CDR3 has 12 residues. The V gene lost 6 bases and the J gene lost 7 bases, with 13 bases spanning the gap. DNA for the CDR3: TGTGCCAGCAGCTCTTCAGGGGTTGAGCAGTACTTC. This translates into CASSSSGVEQYF.

The chain uses TRBV28 and TRBJ1-5; tentatively, D is TRBD1 (6 bases). This CDR3 region has 15 residues. Per germline, CDR1 MDHEN and CDR2 SYDVKM. V lost 6 bases and J 5 bases, leaving 17 bases between the germline ends. The chain's CDR3 is CASRSGQLGDQPQHF. CDR3 nucleotide sequence: TGTGCCAGCAGGAGTGGACAGCTTGGCGATCAGCCCCAGCATTTT. The variable domain in full, completed from reference TRBV28 and TRBJ1-5, reads DVKVTQSSRYLVKRTGEKVFLECVQDMDHENMFWYRQDPGLGLRLIYFSYDVKMKEKGDIPEGYSVSREKKERFSLILESASTNQTSMYLCASRSGQLGDQPQHFGDGTRLSIL.

The rearrangement joins TRBV10-2 to TRBJ2-5; 12 positions match TRBD1. Germline V gives CDR1 WSHSY, CDR2 SAAADI. The CDR3 sequence is 15 residues long. Unmatched junction bases numbered 6, after V lost 6 bases and J lost 4 bases. In nucleotides, the CDR3 is TGCGCCAGCAGGGGGACAGGGGGCTTAGGAGAGACCCAGTACTTC. Translated: CASRGTGGLGETQYF.

This clone was seen only once. This chain joins TRBV3-1 (or the pseudogene TRBV3-2) and TRBJ2-2, with D unresolved. V lost 1 base, J lost 2 bases, and 11 bases lay in between. The CDR3 runs to 16 residues. Germline assignment: CDR1 LGHDT and CDR2 YNNKEL (reference sequence). The DNA for the CDR3 is TGTGCCAGCAGCCAAGGGGTAGGGCCCAACACCGGGGAGCTGTTTTTT. Translated, it gives CASSQGVGPNTGELFF.

The rearrangement links TRBV11-2 to TRBJ1-3; the D gene is possibly TRBD1 (6 bases). V was pared by 3 bases and J by 4 bases, with 10 bases between. The CDR3 totals 14 residues. Germline V gene lookup returns CDR1 SGHAT and CDR2 FQNNGV. CDR3 amino acids: CASSLGGPGNTIYF. CDR3 nucleotides: TGTGCCAGCAGCTTGGGGGGGCCCGGAAACACCATATATTTT.

The V gene is TRBV19, the J gene TRBJ1-4, with 11 positions matching TRBD1. J gave up 5 bases and V 6 bases, and 2 bases lay outside the gene matches. The CDR3 is 14 residues long. Germline values: CDR1 LNHDA, CDR2 SQIVND (reference sequence). In DNA form, the CDR3 reads TGTGCCAGTAGCAGGGACAGGGGGAATGAAAAACTGTTTTTT. Protein: CASSRDRGNEKLFF.

The gene calls are TRBV27 and TRBJ1-5, with D perhaps TRBD1 (5 bases). CDR1 MNHEY and CDR2 SMNVEV come from the germline V gene (reference sequence). This CDR3 spans 18 amino acids. The V end was cut by 7 bases, the J end by 4 bases, with 26 bases between. CDR3 nucleotides: TGTGCCAGCACCCCCCGGTGGGGCGGGGGGTTGAATAATCAGCCCCAGCATTTT. This gives the protein CASTPRWGGGLNNQPQHF.

The chain uses TRBV4-2 and TRBJ1-5; 10 bases are a match to TRBD1. V dropped 8 bases and J dropped 5; count of bases not matched to a gene: 9. This CDR3 is built from 15 residues. The germline CDR1 and CDR2 sequences are LGHNA and YNFKEQ. CDR3 sequence reads: CASGSGQGGHQPQHF. The CDR3 region has the DNA TGTGCCAGCGGATCCGGACAGGGGGGCCATCAGCCCCAGCATTTT.

The V gene is TRBV5-4, the J gene TRBJ2-7, with D perhaps matching TRBD2 (6 bases). CDR3 length equals 15 residues. The germline V and J ends were trimmed by 2 bases and 0 bases, with 12 bases remaining between them. Per germline, CDR1 SGHNT and CDR2 YYREEE (reference sequence). CDR3 residues: CASSFRDGSSYEQYF. CDR3 coding DNA: TGTGCCAGCAGCTTCCGGGACGGGAGCTCCTACGAGCAGTACTTC.

This clone has only one observation. The J gene is TRBJ1-2, the V gene TRBV5-4; 12 positions match TRBD1. The length of the CDR3 is 14 residues. V was clipped by 5 bases and J by 6 bases; unmatched bases: 5. Looked up from germline, CDR1 is SGHNT and CDR2 is YYREEE (reference sequence). In DNA, the CDR3 is TGTGCCAGCAGGACCGGGACAGGGGGCAATGGCTACACCTTC. Its translation: CASRTGTGGNGYTF.

The chain employs TRBV14 and TRBJ1-1, with TRBD1 as a possible D gene (6 bases). The CDR3 is 14 residues long. The germline V gene encodes CDR1 SGHDN and CDR2 FVKESK. The V gene lost 4 bases and the J gene lost 1 base, with 10 bases spanning the gap. DNA of the CDR3: TGTGCCAGCAGCCCTGGAGGGGGGAACACTGAAGCTTTCTTT. Protein sequence: CASSPGGGNTEAFF.

In its sample, this clone was seen a few times. The chain uses TRBV7-2 and TRBJ1-5; no clear D. The V end lost 7 bases, the J end lost 4 bases, and 17 bases lay between the germline ends. The V gene's germline CDR1 is SGHTA and CDR2 FQGNSA. This CDR3 comprises 15 residues. CDR3 nucleotides: TGTGCCAGCACCAGAGGGTGGAGAGGTAATCAGCCCCAGCATTTT. As protein: CASTRGWRGNQPQHF.

This clone was picked up a small number of times. The chain couples TRBV7-8 to TRBJ2-5; D is possibly TRBD2 (6 bases). Trimming removed 1 base at V and 9 bases at J, with 12 bases between. The CDR3 sequence is 13 residues long. The germline gives CDR1 SGHVS, CDR2 FQNEAQ. The CDR3 reads CASSLEEGAAQYF. For the CDR3, the DNA is TGTGCCAGCAGCTTAGAGGAGGGAGCGGCCCAGTACTTC.

The chain carries TRBV28 and TRBJ2-1; D gene uncertain. CDR1 is MDHEN, CDR2 SYDVKM, per germline. The CDR3 contains 15 residues. Trimming removed 6 bases at V and 1 base at J, with 13 bases between. DNA of the CDR3: TGTGCCAGCAGACCTTTCGGGCATTCCTACAATGAGCAGTTCTTC. Translated: CASRPFGHSYNEQFF.

V is TRBV6-2 or TRBV6-3 and J is TRBJ2-7; TRBD1 might be the D (6 bases). The V and J ends lost 5 bases and 4 bases respectively, with 9 bases between them. This CDR3 comprises 12 residues. Germline CDR1 MNHEY, CDR2 SVGEGT. CDR3 protein: CASSTGIYEQYF. CDR3 bases: TGTGCCAGCAGTACAGGGATTTACGAGCAGTACTTC.

The chain recombines TRBV5-4 with TRBJ2-1; D might be TRBD2 (5 bases). V was clipped by 1 base and J by 4 bases, with 15 bases between them. Germline lookup yields CDR1 SGHNT and CDR2 YYREEE (reference sequence). This CDR3 has 16 residues. DNA for the CDR3: TGTGCCAGCAGCTTGCCAAGGACCGGGAATTACAATGAGCAGTTCTTC. It specifies CASSLPRTGNYNEQFF.

The J gene is TRBJ2-7, the V gene TRBV24-1; 7 nucleotides line up with TRBD2. The V gene end was trimmed by 5 bases and the J gene end by 9 bases; junction bases not matched to a gene: 9. Germline V gives CDR1 KGHDR, CDR2 SFDVKD. The CDR3 extends over 13 amino acids. CDR3 DNA: TGTGCCACCAGTGGGCTAGCGGCAGGGAGGCAGTACTTC. Encoded protein: CATSGLAAGRQYF.

The rearrangement links TRBV27 to TRBJ1-1; the match to TRBD1 covers 8 bases. The CDR3 spans 13 residues. Trimming took 5 bases from V and 5 from J; bases not matched to a gene: 4. The germline gives CDR1 MNHEY, CDR2 SMNVEV (reference sequence). DNA of the CDR3: TGTGCCAGCAGTCAGGGGGCGGAAACTGAAGCTTTCTTT. Translating it yields CASSQGAETEAFF.